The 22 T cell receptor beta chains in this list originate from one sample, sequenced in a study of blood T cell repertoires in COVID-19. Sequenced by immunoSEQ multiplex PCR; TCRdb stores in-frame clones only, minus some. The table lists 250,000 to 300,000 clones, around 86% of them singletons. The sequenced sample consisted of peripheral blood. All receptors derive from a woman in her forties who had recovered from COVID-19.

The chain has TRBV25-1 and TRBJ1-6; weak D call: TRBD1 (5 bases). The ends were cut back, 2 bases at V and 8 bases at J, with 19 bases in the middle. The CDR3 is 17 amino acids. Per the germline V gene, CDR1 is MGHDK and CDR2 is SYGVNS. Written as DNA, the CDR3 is TGTGCCAGCAGTGAAACAAGCGGCCGTTCGGGGGATTCACCCCTCCACTTT. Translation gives CASSETSGRSGDSPLHF.

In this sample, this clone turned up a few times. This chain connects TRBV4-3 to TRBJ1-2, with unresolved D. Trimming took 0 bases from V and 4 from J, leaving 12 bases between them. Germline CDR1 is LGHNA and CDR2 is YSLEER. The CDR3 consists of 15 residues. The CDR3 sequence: CASSQEPRWVYGYTF. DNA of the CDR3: TGCGCCAGCAGCCAAGAGCCCAGGTGGGTCTATGGCTACACCTTC.

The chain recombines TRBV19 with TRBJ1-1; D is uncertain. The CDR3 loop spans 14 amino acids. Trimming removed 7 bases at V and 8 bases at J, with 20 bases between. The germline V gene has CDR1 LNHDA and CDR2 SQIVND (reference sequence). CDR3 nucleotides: TGTGCCAGTACCGAGTTCCTGGGAGGCAGCGAAGCTTTCTTT. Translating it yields CASTEFLGGSEAFF.

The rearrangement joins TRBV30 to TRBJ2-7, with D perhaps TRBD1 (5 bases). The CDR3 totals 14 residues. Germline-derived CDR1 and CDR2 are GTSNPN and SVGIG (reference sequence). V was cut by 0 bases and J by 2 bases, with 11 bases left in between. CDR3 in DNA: TGTGCCTGGAGTGTGGGGCAACACACCTACGAGCAGTACTTC. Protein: CAWSVGQHTYEQYF.

CDR3 coding DNA: TGTGCCAGCAGCTTTCCGGGACAGGGGGGGAACGAGCAGTACTTC. Translation gives CASSFPGQGGNEQYF. J is TRBJ2-7 and V is TRBV5-4; 11 nucleotides line up with TRBD1. V dropped 2 bases and J dropped 5; count of bases not matched to a gene: 6. The CDR3 is made up of 15 amino acids. Germline-derived CDR1 and CDR2 are SGHNT and YYREEE (reference sequence). Filled out from reference TRBV5-4 and TRBJ2-7, the complete variable domain reads ETGVTQSPTHLIKTRGQQVTLRCSSQSGHNTVSWYQQALGQGPQFIFQYYREEENGRGNFPPRFSGLQFPNYSSELNVNALELDDSALYLCASSFPGQGGNEQYFGPGTRLTVT.

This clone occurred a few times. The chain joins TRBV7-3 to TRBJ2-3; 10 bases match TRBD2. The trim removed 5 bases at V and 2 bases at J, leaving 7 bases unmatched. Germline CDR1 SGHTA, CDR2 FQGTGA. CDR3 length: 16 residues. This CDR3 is CASSPYSGGLTDTQYF. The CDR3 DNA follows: TGTGCCAGCAGCCCGTATAGCGGGGGGCTCACAGATACGCAGTATTTT.

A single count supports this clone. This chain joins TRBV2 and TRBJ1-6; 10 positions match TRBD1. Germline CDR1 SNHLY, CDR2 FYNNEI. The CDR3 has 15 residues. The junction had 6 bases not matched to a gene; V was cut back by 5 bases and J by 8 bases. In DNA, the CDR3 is TGTGCCAGCAGTCTCCGGGACAGGGGTGATTCACCCCTCCACTTT. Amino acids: CASSLRDRGDSPLHF.

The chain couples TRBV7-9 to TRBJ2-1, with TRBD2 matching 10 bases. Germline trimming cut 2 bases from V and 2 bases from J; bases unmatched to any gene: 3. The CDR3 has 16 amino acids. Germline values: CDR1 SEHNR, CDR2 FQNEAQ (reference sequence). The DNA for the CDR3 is TGTGCCAGCAGCTTAAAGCTAGCGGGGGCCTACAATGAGCAGTTCTTC. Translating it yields CASSLKLAGAYNEQFF.

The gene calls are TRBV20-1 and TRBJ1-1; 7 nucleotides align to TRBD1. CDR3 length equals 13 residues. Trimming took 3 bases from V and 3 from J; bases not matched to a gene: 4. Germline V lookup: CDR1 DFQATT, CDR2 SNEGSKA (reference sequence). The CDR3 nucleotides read TGCAGTGCTAGTCAGACAGGGTACACTGAAGCTTTCTTT. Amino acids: CSASQTGYTEAFF.

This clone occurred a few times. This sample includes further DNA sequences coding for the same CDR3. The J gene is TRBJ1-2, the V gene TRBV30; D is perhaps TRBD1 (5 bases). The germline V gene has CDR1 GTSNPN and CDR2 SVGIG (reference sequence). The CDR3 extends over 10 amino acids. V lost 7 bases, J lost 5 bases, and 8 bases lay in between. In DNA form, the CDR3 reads TGTGCCTTTAGGGGATATGGCTACACCTTC. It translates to CAFRGYGYTF.

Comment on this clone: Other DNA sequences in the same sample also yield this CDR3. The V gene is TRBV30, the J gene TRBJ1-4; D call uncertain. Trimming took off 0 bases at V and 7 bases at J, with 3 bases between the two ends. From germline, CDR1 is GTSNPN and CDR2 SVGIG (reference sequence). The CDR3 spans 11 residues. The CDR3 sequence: CAWSVGEKLFF. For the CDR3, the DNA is TGTGCCTGGAGTGTCGGTGAAAAACTGTTTTTT.

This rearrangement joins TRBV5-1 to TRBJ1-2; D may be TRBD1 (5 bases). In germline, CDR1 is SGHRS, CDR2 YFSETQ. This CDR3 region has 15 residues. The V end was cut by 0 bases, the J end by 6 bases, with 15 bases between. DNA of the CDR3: TGCGCCAGCAGCTTGGGCTCCCGGGGGTCGGATGGCTACACCTTC. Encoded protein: CASSLGSRGSDGYTF.

The CDR3 sequence: CASSLGQGSYEQYF. The DNA of the CDR3 is TGCGCCAGCAGCCTAGGACAGGGTTCCTACGAGCAGTACTTC. The chain combines TRBV4-3 with TRBJ2-7, with 8 bases identical to TRBD1. CDR3 length: 14 residues. The J segment lost 1 base and the V segment lost 4 bases, leaving 3 bases of the junction unmatched. Germline loops: CDR1 LGHNA, CDR2 YSLEER.

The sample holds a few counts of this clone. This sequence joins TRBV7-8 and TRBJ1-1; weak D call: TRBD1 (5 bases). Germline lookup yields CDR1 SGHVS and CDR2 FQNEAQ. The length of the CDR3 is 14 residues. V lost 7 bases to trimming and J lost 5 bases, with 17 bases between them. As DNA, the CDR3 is TGTGCCAGCACCCGACGGGACTTTGGAACTGAAGCTTTCTTT. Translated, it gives CASTRRDFGTEAFF.

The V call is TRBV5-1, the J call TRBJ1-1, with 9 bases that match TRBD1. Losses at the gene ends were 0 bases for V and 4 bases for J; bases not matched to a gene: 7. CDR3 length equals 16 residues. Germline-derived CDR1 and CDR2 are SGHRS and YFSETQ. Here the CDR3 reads CASSLDPGTGTTEAFF. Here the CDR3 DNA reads TGCGCCAGCAGCTTGGACCCCGGGACAGGGACCACTGAAGCTTTCTTT. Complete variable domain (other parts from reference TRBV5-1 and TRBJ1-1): KAGVTQTPRYLIKTRGQQVTLSCSPISGHRSVSWYQQTPGQGLQFLFEYFSETQRNKGNFPGRFSGRQFSNSRSEMNVSTLELGDSALYLCASSLDPGTGTTEAFFGQGTRLTVV.

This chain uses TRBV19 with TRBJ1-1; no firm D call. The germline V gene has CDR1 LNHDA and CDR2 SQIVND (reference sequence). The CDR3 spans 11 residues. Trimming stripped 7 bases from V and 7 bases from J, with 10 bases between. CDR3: CASNYRGEAFF. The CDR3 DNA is TGTGCCAGTAATTATAGAGGTGAAGCTTTCTTT.

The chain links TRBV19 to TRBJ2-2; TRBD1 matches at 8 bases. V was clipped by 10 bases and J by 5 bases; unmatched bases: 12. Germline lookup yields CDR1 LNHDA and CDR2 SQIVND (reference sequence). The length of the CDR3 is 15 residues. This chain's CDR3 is CATHYGTGGTGELFF. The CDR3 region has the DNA TGTGCCACTCACTATGGGACAGGTGGGACCGGGGAGCTGTTTTTT.

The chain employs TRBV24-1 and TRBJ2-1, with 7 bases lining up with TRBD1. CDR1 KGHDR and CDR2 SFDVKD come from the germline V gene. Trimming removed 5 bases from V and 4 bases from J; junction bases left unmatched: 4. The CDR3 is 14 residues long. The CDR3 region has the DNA TGTGCCACCAGTGCTGGGACAGTGTACAATGAGCAGTTCTTC. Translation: CATSAGTVYNEQFF.

CDR3 sequence reads: CASSSLGGVDGYTF. The CDR3 region has the DNA TGTGCCAGCAGTAGCTTGGGGGGTGTGGATGGCTACACCTTC. This rearrangement joins TRBV13 to TRBJ1-2; possibly TRBD1 for D (5 bases). V was shortened by 6 bases and J by 6 bases, with 17 bases between the two germline ends. Looked up from germline, CDR1 is PRHDT and CDR2 is FYEKMQ (reference sequence). The CDR3 has 14 amino acids. Filled out from reference TRBV13 and TRBJ1-2, the complete variable domain reads AAGVIQSPRHLIKEKRETATLKCYPIPRHDTVYWYQQGPGQDPQFLISFYEKMQSDKGSIPDRFSAQQFSDYHSELNMSSLELGDSALYFCASSSLGGVDGYTFGSGTRLTVV.

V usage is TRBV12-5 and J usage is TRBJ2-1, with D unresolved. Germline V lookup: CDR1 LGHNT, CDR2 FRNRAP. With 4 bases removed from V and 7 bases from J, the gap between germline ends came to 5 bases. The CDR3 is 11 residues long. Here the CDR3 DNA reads TGTGCTAGTGGTTCTGAGAATGAGCAGTTCTTC. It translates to CASGSENEQFF.

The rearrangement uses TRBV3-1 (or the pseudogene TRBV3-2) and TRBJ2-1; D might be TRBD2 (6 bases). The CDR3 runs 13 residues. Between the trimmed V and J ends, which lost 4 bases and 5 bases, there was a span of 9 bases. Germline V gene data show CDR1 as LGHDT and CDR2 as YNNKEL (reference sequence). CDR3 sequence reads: CASSRLGNNEQFF. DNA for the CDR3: TGTGCCAGCAGCCGACTAGGAAACAATGAGCAGTTCTTC.

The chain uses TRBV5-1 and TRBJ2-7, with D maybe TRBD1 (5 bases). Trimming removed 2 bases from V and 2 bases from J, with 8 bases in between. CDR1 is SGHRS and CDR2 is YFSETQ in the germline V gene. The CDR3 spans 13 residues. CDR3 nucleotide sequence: TGCGCCAGCAGCTTTGACAGCACCTACGAGCAGTACTTC. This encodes CASSFDSTYEQYF.